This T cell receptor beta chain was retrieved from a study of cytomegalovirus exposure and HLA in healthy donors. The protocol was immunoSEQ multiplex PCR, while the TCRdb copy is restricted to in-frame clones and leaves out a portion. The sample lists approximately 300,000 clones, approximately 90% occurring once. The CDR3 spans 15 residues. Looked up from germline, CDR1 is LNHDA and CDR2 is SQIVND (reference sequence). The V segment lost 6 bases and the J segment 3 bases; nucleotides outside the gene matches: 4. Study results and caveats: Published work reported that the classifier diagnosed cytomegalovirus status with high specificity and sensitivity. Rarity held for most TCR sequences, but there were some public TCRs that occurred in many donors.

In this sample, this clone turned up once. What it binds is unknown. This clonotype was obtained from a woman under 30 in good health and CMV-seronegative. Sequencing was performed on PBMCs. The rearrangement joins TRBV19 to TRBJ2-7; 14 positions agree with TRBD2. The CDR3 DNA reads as TGTGCCAGTAGGAGAGGGACTAGCGGGAGCTACGAGCAGTACTTC. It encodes CASRRGTSGSYEQYF. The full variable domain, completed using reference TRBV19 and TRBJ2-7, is DGGITQSPKYLFRKEGQNVTLSCEQNLNHDAMYWYRQDPGQGLRLIYYSQIVNDFQKGDIAEGYSVSREKKESFPLTVTSAQKNPTAFYLCASRRGTSGSYEQYFGPGTRLTVT.